One and the same sample provided the 21 T cell receptor beta chains below, sequenced in a study of blood T cell repertoires in COVID-19. Sequenced by immunoSEQ multiplex PCR; TCRdb stores in-frame clones only, minus some. The repertoire consists of 20,000 to 25,000 clones, with around three quarters occurring once and the leading ten covering 10% to 15%. The sequenced sample consisted of peripheral blood. Every receptor here comes from a man in his sixties with active COVID-19.

The gene calls are TRBV7-2 and TRBJ1-2, with D perhaps TRBD1 (6 bases). V was clipped by 0 bases and J by 2 bases, with 13 bases between them. Per germline, CDR1 SGHTA and CDR2 FQGNSA. This CDR3 comprises 16 residues. CDR3 loop: CASSLAGSQGNYGYTF. The CDR3, as DNA: TGTGCCAGCAGCTTAGCAGGCTCCCAGGGGAACTATGGCTACACCTTC.

The CDR3 spells CASSPPGQGGVNEQFF. The CDR3 DNA reads TGTGCCAGCAGCCCCCCGGGACAAGGTGGGGTCAATGAGCAGTTCTTC. The chain recombines TRBV7-9 with TRBJ2-1, with a possible D match to TRBD1 (6 bases). Between the trimmed V and J ends, which lost 5 bases and 6 bases, there was a span of 20 bases. The CDR3 contains 16 residues. The germline V gene encodes CDR1 SEHNR and CDR2 FQNEAQ (reference sequence).

The chain recombines TRBV9 with TRBJ2-3; possible D gene TRBD2, 6 bases. The V end lost 3 bases, the J end lost 1 base, and 24 bases lay between the germline ends. Germline V gives CDR1 SGDLS, CDR2 YYNGEE. The CDR3 covers 19 residues. CDR3 sequence: CASSGDRAGTEPRTDTQYF. The CDR3 DNA reads TGTGCCAGCAGCGGGGATAGGGCGGGAACCGAGCCACGCACAGATACGCAGTATTTT. The complete variable domain, with remaining parts taken from reference TRBV9 and TRBJ2-3, reads DSGVTQTPKHLITATGQRVTLRCSPRSGDLSVYWYQQSLDQGLQFLIQYYNGEERAKGNILERFSAQQFPDLHSELNLSSLELGDSALYFCASSGDRAGTEPRTDTQYFGPGTRLTVL.

This clone was seen only once. The chain is built from TRBV7-9 and TRBJ1-4; 9 bases are shared with TRBD1. Germline V gene lookup returns CDR1 SEHNR and CDR2 FQNEAQ (reference sequence). Trimming removed 2 bases from V and 5 bases from J; junction bases left unmatched: 12. The CDR3 loop spans 18 amino acids. CDR3 residues: CASSLKAGTGIGNEKLFF. CDR3 bases: TGTGCCAGCAGCTTAAAAGCCGGGACAGGGATTGGGAATGAAAAACTGTTTTTT.

In its sample, this clone is medium-sized. V is TRBV7-8 and J is TRBJ2-7; tentatively, D is TRBD2 (5 bases). The V gene lost 8 bases and the J gene lost 0 bases, with 14 bases spanning the gap. The CDR3 is 14 residues long. The germline CDR1 and CDR2 sequences are SGHVS and FQNEAQ. CDR3 sequence: CASGLPSLSYEQYF. CDR3 bases: TGTGCCAGCGGACTTCCCTCCCTCTCCTACGAGCAGTACTTC. The whole variable domain, remainder taken from reference TRBV7-8 and TRBJ2-7, is GAGVSQSPRYKVAKRGQDVALRCDPISGHVSLFWYQQALGQGPEFLTYFQNEAQLDKSGLPSDRFFAERPEGSVSTLKIQRTQQEDSAVYLCASGLPSLSYEQYFGPGTRLTVT.

V usage is TRBV6-1 and J usage is TRBJ2-6; 9 bases line up with TRBD1. The germline CDR1 and CDR2 sequences are MNHNS and SASEGT. There are 18 residues in the CDR3. V dropped 4 bases and J dropped 1; count of bases not matched to a gene: 8. This CDR3 reads CASSGPGTGMSGANVLTF. CDR3 bases: TGTGCCAGCAGTGGACCCGGGACAGGGATGTCTGGGGCCAACGTCCTGACTTTC.

The rearrangement links TRBV6-2 or TRBV6-3 to TRBJ2-6, with 7 nucleotides matching TRBD1. V was pared by 6 bases and J by 0 bases, with 8 bases of the junction left unmatched. The germline CDR1 and CDR2 sequences are MNHEY and SVGEGT. The CDR3 covers 17 residues. The CDR3: CASRPTGAHSGANVLTF. The DNA for the CDR3 is TGTGCCAGCAGGCCTACAGGGGCCCACTCTGGGGCCAACGTCCTGACTTTC.

The V gene is TRBV5-4, the J gene TRBJ2-7; 13 bases match TRBD2. This CDR3 is built from 14 residues. The V gene end was trimmed by 4 bases and the J gene end by 7 bases; junction bases not matched to a gene: 5. Germline assignment: CDR1 SGHNT and CDR2 YYREEE (reference sequence). The CDR3 spells CASSRTSGSGEQYF. CDR3 bases: TGTGCCAGCAGCAGGACTAGCGGGAGTGGTGAGCAGTACTTC.

The rearrangement uses TRBV5-1 and TRBJ2-5, with 8 nucleotides matching TRBD1. CDR1 and CDR2 from the germline V gene are SGHRS and YFSETQ. V shed 4 bases and J 5 bases; nucleotides not matched to a gene: 7. The CDR3 sequence is 14 residues long. In DNA, the CDR3 is TGCGCCAGCAGCCGGACAGGGCAGTTTGAGACCCAGTACTTC. The encoded protein is CASSRTGQFETQYF.

This clone ranks as medium-sized. This chain joins TRBV27 and TRBJ1-2; no firm D call. Trimming cost V 2 bases and J 4 bases, with 8 bases left between them. CDR1 and CDR2 from the germline V gene are MNHEY and SMNVEV (reference sequence). The CDR3 runs 13 residues. The DNA for the CDR3 is TGTGCCAGCAGTTTACGAGGGAGCTATGGCTACACCTTC. Translated, it gives CASSLRGSYGYTF.

The chain couples TRBV9 to TRBJ2-1; D might be TRBD1 (6 bases). This CDR3 comprises 12 residues. Germline V gene lookup returns CDR1 SGDLS and CDR2 YYNGEE. Trimming removed 3 bases from V and 9 bases from J, with 10 bases in between. The CDR3 spells CASSAGQTEQFF. The CDR3 nucleotides are TGTGCCAGCAGCGCGGGACAAACTGAGCAGTTCTTC.

This chain uses TRBV5-1 with TRBJ2-3; a weak D match, TRBD2 (5 bases). Germline V gene lookup returns CDR1 SGHRS and CDR2 YFSETQ. The CDR3 length is 17 residues. Trimming left V 1 base short and J 0 bases short, with 15 bases between. The chain's CDR3 is CASSLFLREPSTDTQYF. DNA of the CDR3: TGCGCCAGCAGCTTGTTCTTGAGGGAACCTAGCACAGATACGCAGTATTTT. Supplemented by reference TRBV5-1 and TRBJ2-3, the full variable domain reads KAGVTQTPRYLIKTRGQQVTLSCSPISGHRSVSWYQQTPGQGLQFLFEYFSETQRNKGNFPGRFSGRQFSNSRSEMNVSTLELGDSALYLCASSLFLREPSTDTQYFGPGTRLTVL.

The J gene is TRBJ1-1, the V gene TRBV19, with D possibly being TRBD1 (6 bases). V lost 7 bases and J 2 bases, leaving 17 bases between the germline ends. CDR3 length equals 15 residues. Germline-derived CDR1 and CDR2 are LNHDA and SQIVND (reference sequence). This chain's CDR3 is CASTPQGRVNTEAFF. In DNA, the CDR3 is TGTGCCAGTACCCCCCAGGGGCGGGTTAACACTGAAGCTTTCTTT.

The CDR3 nucleotides are TGTGCCAGCAGCGCGGGACAGGGGGCCTCCGGGGAGCTGTTTTTT. The encoded protein is CASSAGQGASGELFF. This sequence joins TRBV9 and TRBJ2-2, with 12 bases matching TRBD1. This CDR3 comprises 15 residues. Germline CDR1 reads SGDLS; CDR2 reads YYNGEE. Losses at the gene ends were 3 bases for V and 6 bases for J; bases not matched to a gene: 3.

V gene TRBV5-1 combines with J gene TRBJ2-1; TRBD2 matches 12 bases. The CDR3 is 17 amino acids. CDR1 and CDR2 (germline): SGHRS, YFSETQ. The V and J ends lost 5 bases and 0 bases, in that order; junction bases with no gene match: 6. The CDR3: CASSPGLAGHSYNEQFF. The CDR3 nucleotides are TGCGCCAGCAGTCCGGGACTAGCGGGCCACTCCTACAATGAGCAGTTCTTC.

V and J are TRBV5-6 and TRBJ2-7; D may be TRBD2 (5 bases). V lost 0 bases, J lost 2 bases, and 12 bases lay in between. The CDR3 totals 15 residues. In germline, CDR1 is SGHDT, CDR2 YYEEEE. The CDR3 loop reads CASSLGQRTPYEQYF. CDR3 coding DNA: TGTGCCAGCAGCTTGGGTCAGCGGACCCCCTACGAGCAGTACTTC. The variable domain in full, completed from reference TRBV5-6 and TRBJ2-7, reads DAGVTQSPTHLIKTRGQQVTLRCSPKSGHDTVSWYQQALGQGPQFIFQYYEEEERQRGNFPDRFSGHQFPNYSSELNVNALLLGDSALYLCASSLGQRTPYEQYFGPGTRLTVT.

The rearrangement links TRBV2 to TRBJ1-1, with D possibly TRBD1 on 6 matching bases. The CDR3 length is 15 residues. V lost 7 bases and J lost 1, with 16 bases in between. Germline-derived CDR1 and CDR2 are SNHLY and FYNNEI. The CDR3 nucleotides read TGTGCCAGCACTATTCCGGGACACAAGAACACTGAAGCTTTCTTT. This encodes CASTIPGHKNTEAFF.

The chain couples TRBV15 to TRBJ2-5; D call uncertain. The CDR3 has 15 residues. Germline V gene lookup returns CDR1 LNHNV and CDR2 YYDKDF (reference sequence). The ends were cut back, 0 bases at V and 0 bases at J, with 8 bases in the middle. The CDR3 here is CATSRERQNQETQYF. The CDR3 region has the DNA TGTGCCACCAGCAGAGAGAGGCAAAACCAAGAGACCCAGTACTTC.

The chain is built from TRBV25-1 and TRBJ2-7, with 7 bases identical to TRBD1. This CDR3 comprises 15 residues. Germline-derived CDR1 and CDR2 are MGHDK and SYGVNS. V gave up 2 bases and J gave up 3 bases; unmatched junction bases: 7. CDR3 nucleotides: TGTGCCAGCAGTGAACCCAAGGGACAGCTCTACGAGCAGTACTTC. The encoded protein is CASSEPKGQLYEQYF.

The chain carries TRBV19 and TRBJ2-7; perhaps TRBD1 as D (8 bases). V gave up 5 bases and J gave up 7 bases, with 15 bases separating them. Germline V CDR1 and CDR2: LNHDA, SQIVND (reference sequence). This CDR3 comprises 13 residues. The CDR3 DNA follows: TGTGCCAGTAGTTCACAGGGGGGAGGGGAGCAGTACTTC. The encoded protein is CASSSQGGGEQYF.

The rearrangement links TRBV5-1 to TRBJ2-2; TRBD2 matches at 9 bases. The CDR3 has 15 amino acids. The V and J ends lost 4 bases and 1 base, in that order; junction bases with no gene match: 2. Germline CDR1 reads SGHRS; CDR2 reads YFSETQ. DNA for the CDR3: TGCGCCAGCAGCCCAGCGGGGGGGAACACCGGGGAGCTGTTTTTT. Its translation: CASSPAGGNTGELFF.